A single T cell receptor beta chain is shown here with its context. With 5 bases removed from V and 4 bases from J, the gap between germline ends came to 12 bases. Germline assignment: CDR1 MNHEY and CDR2 SVGAGI. The CDR3 is made up of 14 amino acids. The data are from a study of OX40 agonist ivuxolimab in advanced cancers. Study-wide background: Patients with prior anti-PD-1, anti-PD-L1 or anti-CTLA-4 therapy were eligible; about 41% had some. Three dose-escalation patients had partial responses: one with hepatocellular carcinoma and two with cutaneous melanoma.

Samples of blood were obtained at baseline, on cycle 4 day 1, and on cycle 7 day 1. Only in-frame clones appear in the TCRdb table, and some are missing; sequencing was by immunoSEQ multiplex PCR. The sample comprises approximately 70,000 clones, around 86% of which are singletons, and about 0.4% rests with the top ten. The sequenced sample was CD4+ or CD8+ T cells sorted from blood, obtained in a trial of the OX40 agonist ivuxolimab. The receptor was derived from an adult with an advanced solid tumor such as melanoma, head and neck, liver or kidney cancer. This chain links TRBV6-5 with TRBJ1-5; tentative D call: TRBD1 (6 bases). As DNA, the CDR3 is TGTGCCAGCAGTAAACGACAGGCGAATCAGCCCCAGCATTTT. It specifies CASSKRQANQPQHF.